Each of the 19 T cell receptor beta chains below was sequenced from the same sample in a study of T cell responses to AZD1222 COVID-19 vaccine. Sequencing used immunoSEQ multiplex PCR; TCRdb keeps in-frame clones, though not all of them. The sample lists under 150,000 clones, nearly 90% seen once, with roughly a tenth in the top ten. The sample here was peripheral blood, taken 28 days after the second AZD1222 dose. The receptors derive from an adult who received the AZD1222 COVID-19 vaccine.

The CDR3 protein is CASSGTSTSGSYNEQFF. CDR3 nucleotides: TGCGCCAGCAGTGGAACCTCTACTAGCGGGTCCTACAATGAGCAGTTCTTC. The chain recombines TRBV10-2 with TRBJ2-1, with 9 bases matching TRBD2. The CDR3 spans 17 residues. Germline V gene data show CDR1 as WSHSY and CDR2 as SAAADI. Trimming took 4 bases from V and 1 from J; bases not matched to a gene: 8.

The chain is built from TRBV6-5 and TRBJ2-7; tentative D call: TRBD1 (5 bases). The CDR3 runs 11 residues. Germline-derived CDR1 and CDR2 are MNHEY and SVGAGI. V was trimmed by 6 bases and J by 7 bases, leaving 10 bases between them. The CDR3, as DNA: TGTGCCAGCAGCGTGAGACAGGAGCAGTACTTC. It codes for CASSVRQEQYF.

The rearrangement links TRBV24-1 to TRBJ1-4; D is possibly TRBD1 (5 bases). Germline-derived CDR1 and CDR2 are KGHDR and SFDVKD. V was pared by 3 bases and J by 5 bases, with 12 bases between. The CDR3 runs to 15 residues. CDR3 sequence: CATSDRVWGNEKLFF. In nucleotides, the CDR3 is TGTGCCACCAGTGATCGGGTGTGGGGGAATGAAAAACTGTTTTTT.

The V call is TRBV5-6, the J call TRBJ1-1; D gene unclear. Per the germline V gene, CDR1 is SGHDT and CDR2 is YYEEEE. Trimming pared 4 bases from V and 3 bases from J, leaving 13 bases between. The CDR3 loop spans 14 amino acids. The CDR3 loop is CASSPIRGDTEAFF. CDR3 DNA sequence: TGTGCCAGCAGCCCGATTCGGGGAGACACTGAAGCTTTCTTT.

The V and J genes are TRBV12-3 or TRBV12-4 and TRBJ2-7, with TRBD2 matching over 7 bases. After removal of 7 bases from V and 3 bases from J, the junction contained 6 bases not matched to a gene. This CDR3 contains 13 residues. CDR3 DNA: TGTGCCAGCATCGACGCTAGCGGCTACGAGCAGTACTTC. Translation: CASIDASGYEQYF.

V gene TRBV6-5 combines with J gene TRBJ2-5, with 7 bases identical to TRBD1. V shed 6 bases and J 5 bases; nucleotides not matched to a gene: 9. The CDR3 spans 14 residues. CDR1 is MNHEY and CDR2 is SVGAGI in the germline V gene. The CDR3 nucleotides are TGTGCCAGCAGCCGACAGGGATCGTGGGAGACCCAGTACTTC. Translating gives CASSRQGSWETQYF.

The chain couples TRBV4-1 to TRBJ2-5; D possibly corresponds to TRBD2 (6 bases). CDR1 and CDR2 (germline): MGHRA, YSYEKL. V lost 0 bases to trimming and J lost 5 bases, with 19 bases between them. This CDR3 is 17 amino acids long. The chain's CDR3 is CASSQDAVLGGDETQYF. Here the CDR3 DNA reads TGCGCCAGCAGCCAAGACGCGGTTCTCGGGGGAGACGAGACCCAGTACTTC.

The chain uses TRBV6-5 and TRBJ1-5; D call uncertain. V was cut by 5 bases and J by 0 bases, with 8 bases left in between. The length of the CDR3 is 14 residues. Germline V CDR1 and CDR2: MNHEY, SVGAGI. The CDR3: CASSPDGSNQPQHF. CDR3 sequence (DNA): TGTGCCAGCAGTCCCGACGGTAGCAATCAGCCCCAGCATTTT.

This sequence joins TRBV19 and TRBJ1-2; D perhaps matches TRBD1 (5 bases). This CDR3 region has 13 residues. Trimming removed 5 bases from V and 5 bases from J, with 12 bases in between. The germline CDR1 and CDR2 sequences are LNHDA and SQIVND (reference sequence). CDR3 sequence: CASSLGREYGYTF. CDR3 nucleotide sequence: TGTGCCAGTAGTCTAGGCAGGGAGTATGGCTACACCTTC.

V and J are TRBV30 and TRBJ1-6, with a tentative D call TRBD1 (5 bases). The CDR3 contains 15 residues. V gave up 2 bases and J gave up 4 bases, with 12 bases separating them. Germline assignment: CDR1 GTSNPN and CDR2 SVGIG (reference sequence). CDR3 bases: TGTGCCTGGAGTCCCCGACAGAGTTATAATTCACCCCTCCACTTT. It is translated as CAWSPRQSYNSPLHF.

The chain is built from TRBV15 and TRBJ2-1; 9 nucleotides align to TRBD2. The CDR3 has 15 amino acids. Germline V lookup: CDR1 LNHNV, CDR2 YYDKDF (reference sequence). V dropped 6 bases and J dropped 5; count of bases not matched to a gene: 8. CDR3 sequence: CATRGKRGVDNEQFF. CDR3 nucleotide sequence: TGTGCCACCAGGGGAAAGCGGGGGGTAGACAATGAGCAGTTCTTC.

The rearrangement links TRBV20-1 to TRBJ1-3; D is unclear. Germline CDR1 and CDR2: DFQATT and SNEGSKA (reference sequence). The CDR3 is made up of 12 amino acids. The V and J ends lost 3 bases and 1 base respectively, with 4 bases between them. The CDR3 sequence is CSASLSGNTIYF. The CDR3, as DNA: TGCAGTGCTAGTTTATCTGGAAACACCATATATTTT.

This chain uses TRBV7-3 with TRBJ1-2, with 9 bases that match TRBD1. After removal of 8 bases from V and 9 bases from J, the junction contained 10 bases not matched to a gene. Germline-derived CDR1 and CDR2 are SGHTA and FQGTGA. There are 13 residues in the CDR3. CDR3 in amino acids: CASSPGQGLSYTF. The CDR3 bases are TGTGCCAGCTCCCCGGGACAGGGACTTAGCTACACCTTC.

The gene calls are TRBV3-1 (or the pseudogene TRBV3-2) and TRBJ2-5; 12 positions match TRBD2. Germline assignment: CDR1 LGHDT and CDR2 YNNKEL (reference sequence). The V gene end was trimmed by 5 bases and the J gene end by 5 bases; junction bases not matched to a gene: 6. The CDR3 contains 15 residues. This chain's CDR3 is CASSLLAGGGETQYF. CDR3 DNA sequence: TGTGCCAGCAGCTTACTAGCGGGGGGAGGGGAGACCCAGTACTTC.

The chain is built from TRBV7-8 and TRBJ2-7; TRBD2 is a possible D gene (7 bases). Germline V lookup: CDR1 SGHVS, CDR2 FQNEAQ. V was pared by 2 bases and J by 2 bases, with 16 bases between. The CDR3 length is 16 residues. DNA of the CDR3: TGTGCCAGCAGCTTACAGAAACAGGGAGGGCCCTACGAGCAGTACTTC. Translation gives CASSLQKQGGPYEQYF.

The V gene is TRBV2, the J gene TRBJ1-2; D may be TRBD1 (6 bases). CDR3 length equals 13 residues. Germline V CDR1 and CDR2: SNHLY, FYNNEI. Trimming cost V 7 bases and J 8 bases, with 17 bases left between them. The CDR3: CASKEGAGEGYTF. The CDR3 coding sequence is TGTGCCAGCAAGGAAGGGGCAGGGGAAGGCTACACCTTC.

This chain links TRBV6-4 with TRBJ2-3, with 11 positions matching TRBD2. CDR1 and CDR2 from the germline V gene are MRHNA and SNTAGT. Trimming cost V 2 bases and J 6 bases; bases outside gene matches: 1. The length of the CDR3 is 14 residues. Written as DNA, the CDR3 is TGTGCCAGCAGTGACCGACTAGCGGGGGATACGCAGTATTTT. This sequence encodes CASSDRLAGDTQYF.

This clone appeared a few times. The CDR3 here is CASSLRASGRGEQYF. In nucleotides, the CDR3 is TGTGCCAGCAGCTTAAGGGCTAGCGGGAGAGGCGAGCAGTACTTC. This chain links TRBV7-9 with TRBJ2-7, with TRBD2 matching 10 bases. The germline CDR1 and CDR2 sequences are SEHNR and FQNEAQ (reference sequence). V dropped 2 bases and J dropped 6; count of bases not matched to a gene: 7. The CDR3 is 15 amino acids.

The chain links TRBV7-9 to TRBJ2-5; D ambiguous. The germline V gene has CDR1 SEHNR and CDR2 FQNEAQ (reference sequence). The germline V and J ends were trimmed by 3 bases and 4 bases, with 6 bases remaining between them. The CDR3 length is 12 residues. CDR3 residues: CASSLARETQYF. The CDR3 bases are TGTGCCAGCAGCTTGGCTAGAGAGACCCAGTACTTC. The whole variable domain, remainder taken from reference TRBV7-9 and TRBJ2-5, is DTGVSQNPRHKITKRGQNVTFRCDPISEHNRLYWYRQTLGQGPEFLTYFQNEAQLEKSRLLSDRFSAERPKGSFSTLEIQRTEQGDSAMYLCASSLARETQYFGPGTRLLVL.